This T cell receptor beta chain originates from a study of beta chain features in type 1 diabetes. Findings and limits, study-wide: Moderate but significant shortening of TCRB CDR3s was recorded in all four CD4+ subsets from Type 1 diabetes patients. High-TCR-expressing cells could be over-represented by cDNA sequencing. Still unanswered here is whether HLA type influences TCRB rearrangement.

This clone turned up a few times. Its target is not known. The whole isolated RNA underwent reverse transcription, so sequencing captured expressed TCRB transcripts. Naive, central memory and regulatory T cell samples yielded a few million reads on average. Data came from immunoSEQ multiplex PCR; TCRdb stores just in-frame clones and leaves some out. The sample lists about 740,000 clones; around an eighth were seen once. In germline, CDR1 is SQVTM, CDR2 ANQGSEA. Trimming took 6 bases from V and 5 from J, leaving 11 bases between them. This CDR3 contains 12 residues. Stem cell-like memory, regulatory, central memory and naive CD4+ cells were sorted via CD45RO/CCR7/CD25/CD127/CD95/CD27.

This chain joins TRBV29-1 and TRBJ2-1; either TRBD1 or TRBD2 may fit D (5 bases each). The sample comprised naive CD4+ T cells from blood. This TCR was sampled from a man younger than 30 with type 1 diabetes. The CDR3 DNA sequence: TGCAGCGTCCGGGGCTACCACAATGAGCAGTTCTTC. Protein sequence: CSVRGYHNEQFF.